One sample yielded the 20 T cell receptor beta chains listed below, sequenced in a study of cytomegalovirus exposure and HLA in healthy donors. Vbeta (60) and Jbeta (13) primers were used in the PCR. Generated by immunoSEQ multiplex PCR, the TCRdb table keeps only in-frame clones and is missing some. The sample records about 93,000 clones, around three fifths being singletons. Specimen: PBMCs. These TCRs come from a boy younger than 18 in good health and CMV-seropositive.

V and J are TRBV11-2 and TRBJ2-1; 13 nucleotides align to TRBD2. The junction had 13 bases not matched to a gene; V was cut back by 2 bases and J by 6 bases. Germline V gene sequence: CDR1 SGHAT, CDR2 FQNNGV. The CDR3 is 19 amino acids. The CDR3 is CASSLLGLAGVVGFNEQFF. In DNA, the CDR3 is TGTGCCAGCAGCTTATTAGGACTAGCGGGAGTTGTCGGTTTCAATGAGCAGTTCTTC.

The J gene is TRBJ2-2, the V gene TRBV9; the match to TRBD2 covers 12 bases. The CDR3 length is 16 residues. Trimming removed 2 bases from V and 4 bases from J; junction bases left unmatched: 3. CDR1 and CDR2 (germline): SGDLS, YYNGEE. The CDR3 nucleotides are TGTGCCAGCAGCGTGACTAGCGGGAGCGTCACCGGGGAGCTGTTTTTT. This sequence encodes CASSVTSGSVTGELFF. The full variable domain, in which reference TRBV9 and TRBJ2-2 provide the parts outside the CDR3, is DSGVTQTPKHLITATGQRVTLRCSPRSGDLSVYWYQQSLDQGLQFLIQYYNGEERAKGNILERFSAQQFPDLHSELNLSSLELGDSALYFCASSVTSGSVTGELFFGEGSRLTVL.

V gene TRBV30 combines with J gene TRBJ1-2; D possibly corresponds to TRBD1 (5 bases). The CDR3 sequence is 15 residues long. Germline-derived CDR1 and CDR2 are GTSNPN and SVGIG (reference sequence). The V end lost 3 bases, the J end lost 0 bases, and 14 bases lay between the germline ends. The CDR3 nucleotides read TGTGCCTGGAGCTTCGAGGCGGGACCTAACTATGGCTACACCTTC. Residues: CAWSFEAGPNYGYTF. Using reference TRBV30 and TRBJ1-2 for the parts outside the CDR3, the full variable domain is SQTIHQWPATLVQPVGSPLSLECTVEGTSNPNLYWYRQAAGRGLQLLFYSVGIGQISSEVPQNLSASRPQDRQFILSSKKLLLSDSGFYLCAWSFEAGPNYGYTFGSGTRLTVV.

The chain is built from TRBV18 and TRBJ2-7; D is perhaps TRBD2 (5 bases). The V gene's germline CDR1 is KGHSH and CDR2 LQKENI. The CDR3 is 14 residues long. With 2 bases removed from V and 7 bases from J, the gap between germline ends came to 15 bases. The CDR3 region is CASSPGRASEEQYF. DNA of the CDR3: TGTGCCAGCTCACCAGGGCGGGCGTCGGAAGAGCAGTACTTC.

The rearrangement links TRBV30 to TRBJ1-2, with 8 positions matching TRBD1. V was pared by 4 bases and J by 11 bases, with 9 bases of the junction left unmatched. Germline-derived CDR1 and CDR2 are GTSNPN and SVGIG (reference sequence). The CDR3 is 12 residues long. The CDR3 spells CAWNDRGLSYTF. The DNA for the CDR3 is TGTGCCTGGAACGACAGGGGTCTATCTTACACCTTC. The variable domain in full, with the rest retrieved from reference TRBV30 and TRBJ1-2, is SQTIHQWPATLVQPVGSPLSLECTVEGTSNPNLYWYRQAAGRGLQLLFYSVGIGQISSEVPQNLSASRPQDRQFILSSKKLLLSDSGFYLCAWNDRGLSYTFGSGTRLTVV.

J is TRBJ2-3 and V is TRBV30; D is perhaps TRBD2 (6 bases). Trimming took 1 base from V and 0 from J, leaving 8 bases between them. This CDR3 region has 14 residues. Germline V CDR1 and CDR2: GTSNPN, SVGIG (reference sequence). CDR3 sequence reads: CAWSAGLSTDTQYF. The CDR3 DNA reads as TGTGCCTGGAGTGCGGGACTTAGCACAGATACGCAGTATTTT.

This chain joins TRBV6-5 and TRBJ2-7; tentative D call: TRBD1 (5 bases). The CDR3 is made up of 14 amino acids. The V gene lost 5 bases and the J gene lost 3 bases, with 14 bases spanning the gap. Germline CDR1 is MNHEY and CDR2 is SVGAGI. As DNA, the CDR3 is TGTGCCAGCAGTCGATTGATTCAGGGCTACGAGCAGTACTTC. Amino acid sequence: CASSRLIQGYEQYF.

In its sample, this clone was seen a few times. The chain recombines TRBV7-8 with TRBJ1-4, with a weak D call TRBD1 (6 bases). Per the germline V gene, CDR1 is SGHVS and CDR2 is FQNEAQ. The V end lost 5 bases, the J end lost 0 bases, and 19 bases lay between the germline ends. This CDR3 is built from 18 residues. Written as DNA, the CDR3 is TGTGCCAGCAGCAAATTCGGGACGGGGACATCAACTAATGAAAAACTGTTTTTT. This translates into CASSKFGTGTSTNEKLFF.

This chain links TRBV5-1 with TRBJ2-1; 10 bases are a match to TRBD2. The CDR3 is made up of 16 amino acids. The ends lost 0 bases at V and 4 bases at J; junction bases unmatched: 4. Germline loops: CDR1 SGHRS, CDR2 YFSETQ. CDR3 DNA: TGCGCCAGCAGCTTGGAGGTAGCGGGGGGTTACAATGAGCAGTTCTTC. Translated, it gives CASSLEVAGGYNEQFF.

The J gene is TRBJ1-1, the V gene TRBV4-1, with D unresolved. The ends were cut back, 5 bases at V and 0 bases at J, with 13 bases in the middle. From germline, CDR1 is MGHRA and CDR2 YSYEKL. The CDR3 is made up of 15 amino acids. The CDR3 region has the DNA TGCGCCAGCAGCTCCTCGGTGGACTTGAACACTGAAGCTTTCTTT. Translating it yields CASSSSVDLNTEAFF.

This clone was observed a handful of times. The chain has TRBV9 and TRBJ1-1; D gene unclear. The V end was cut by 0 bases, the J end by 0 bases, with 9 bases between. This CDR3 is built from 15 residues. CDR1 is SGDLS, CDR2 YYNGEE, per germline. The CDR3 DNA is TGTGCCAGCAGCGTAGGGGCAGATATGAACACTGAAGCTTTCTTT. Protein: CASSVGADMNTEAFF.

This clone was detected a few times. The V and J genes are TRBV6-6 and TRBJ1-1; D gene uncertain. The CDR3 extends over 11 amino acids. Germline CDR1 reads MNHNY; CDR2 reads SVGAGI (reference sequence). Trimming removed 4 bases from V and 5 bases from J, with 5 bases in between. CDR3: CASSLLTEAFF. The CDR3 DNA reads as TGTGCCAGCAGTTTATTAACTGAAGCTTTCTTT.

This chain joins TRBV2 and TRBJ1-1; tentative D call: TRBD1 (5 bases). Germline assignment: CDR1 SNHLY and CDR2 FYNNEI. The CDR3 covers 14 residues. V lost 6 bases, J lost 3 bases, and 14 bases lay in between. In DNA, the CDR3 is TGTGCCAGCAGGGGGCTCCGCGGGGACACTGAAGCTTTCTTT. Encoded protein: CASRGLRGDTEAFF.

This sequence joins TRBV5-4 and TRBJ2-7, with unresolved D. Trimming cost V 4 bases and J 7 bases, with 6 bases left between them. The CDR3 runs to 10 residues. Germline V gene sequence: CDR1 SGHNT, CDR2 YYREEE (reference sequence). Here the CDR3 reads CASSQREQYF. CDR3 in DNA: TGTGCCAGCAGCCAGAGGGAGCAGTACTTC.

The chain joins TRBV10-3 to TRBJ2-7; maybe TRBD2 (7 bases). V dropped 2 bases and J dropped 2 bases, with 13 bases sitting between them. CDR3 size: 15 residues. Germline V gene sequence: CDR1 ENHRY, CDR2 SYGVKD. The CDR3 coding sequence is TGTGCCATCAGTGAGAGGGGGGGCTATACCTACGAGCAGTACTTC. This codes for CAISERGGYTYEQYF.

As DNA, the CDR3 is TGCAGCGTTAGAAAGCCTAGCACAGATACGCAGTATTTT. Its translation: CSVRKPSTDTQYF. The V call is TRBV29-1, the J call TRBJ2-3; the D is unclear. The CDR3 has 13 amino acids. Germline assignment: CDR1 SQVTM and CDR2 ANQGSEA. V lost 5 bases and J 0 bases, leaving 9 bases between the germline ends.

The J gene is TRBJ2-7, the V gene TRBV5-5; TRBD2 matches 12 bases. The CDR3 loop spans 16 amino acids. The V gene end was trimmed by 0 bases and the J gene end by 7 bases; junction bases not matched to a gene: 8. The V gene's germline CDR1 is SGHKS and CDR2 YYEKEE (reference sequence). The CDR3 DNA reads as TGTGCCAGCAGCTTGGACCCTAGCGGGAGGGCCGGGGAGCAGTACTTC. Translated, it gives CASSLDPSGRAGEQYF.

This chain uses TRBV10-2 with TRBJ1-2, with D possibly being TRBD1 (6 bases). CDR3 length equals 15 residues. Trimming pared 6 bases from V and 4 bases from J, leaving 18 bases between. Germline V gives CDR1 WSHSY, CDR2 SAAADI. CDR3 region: CASSEKTRGGYGYTF. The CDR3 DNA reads TGCGCCAGCAGCGAAAAGACCAGGGGTGGCTATGGCTACACCTTC.

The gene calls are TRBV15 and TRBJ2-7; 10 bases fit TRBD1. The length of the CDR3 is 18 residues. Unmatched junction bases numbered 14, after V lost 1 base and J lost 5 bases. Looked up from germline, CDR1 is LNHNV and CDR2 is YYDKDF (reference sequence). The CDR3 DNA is TGTGCCACCAGCAGAGCCAGTAGTACCGGGACAGGGGTACACGAGCAGTACTTC. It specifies CATSRASSTGTGVHEQYF.

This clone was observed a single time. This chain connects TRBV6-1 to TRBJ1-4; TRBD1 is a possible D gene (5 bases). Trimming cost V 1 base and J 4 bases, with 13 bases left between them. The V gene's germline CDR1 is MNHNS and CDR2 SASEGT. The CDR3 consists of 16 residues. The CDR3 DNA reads TGTGCCAGCAGTGAAGAAGTCGAGACAGTTAATGAAAAACTGTTTTTT. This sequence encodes CASSEEVETVNEKLFF.